Listed below are T cell receptor beta chains from one sample, sequenced in a study of control samples from healthy donors and cancer patients. This table comes from immunoSEQ multiplex PCR, and its TCRdb copy is limited to in-frame clones, with some not included. The sample lists about 80,000 clones, approximately 89% seen once, with 4.5% to 7% in the top ten. The sequenced material came from blood. These receptors were collected from a man aged 45-65 years in good health. CDR3s include the opening cysteine and the closing phenylalanine or tryptophan. D genes are given only for firm matches. The size entry is marked missing in some rows and otherwise reads once, few, many or a size class.

cdr3_aa | cdr3_nt | v_call | d_call | clone_size | j_call
CASSGDYTEAFF | TGCGCCAGCAGCGGGGATTACACTGAAGCTTTCTTT | TRBV5-1 | . | . | TRBJ1-1
CASSQRGPTRSGELFF | TGTGCCAGCAGCCAAAGGGGGCCGACGAGGTCCGGGGAGCTGTTTTTT | TRBV4-2 | TRBD1 | . | TRBJ2-2
CASIRTGRRDTEAFF | TGTGCCAGTATTCGGACAGGCCGAAGGGACACTGAAGCTTTCTTT | TRBV19 | TRBD1 | once | TRBJ1-1
CASSSRQGRSGNTIYF | TGTGCCAGCAGCTCCCGACAGGGGCGGTCTGGAAACACCATATATTTT | TRBV9 | TRBD1 | . | TRBJ1-3
CASSRDRGVNTEAFF | TGTGCCAGCTCTAGGGACAGGGGGGTGAACACTGAAGCTTTCTTT | TRBV18 | TRBD1 | . | TRBJ1-1
CASGPPHRVGDGYTF | TGTGCTAGTGGTCCCCCGCACAGGGTAGGGGATGGCTACACCTTC | TRBV12-5 | . | . | TRBJ1-2
CASRWMLADGYTF | TGTGCCAGCAGGTGGATGTTAGCTGATGGCTACACCTTC | TRBV5-4 | . | . | TRBJ1-2
CASRPGDRGNYGYTF | TGTGCCAGCAGGCCCGGAGACAGGGGAAACTATGGCTACACCTTC | TRBV27 | TRBD1 | few | TRBJ1-2
CASSTGSQASEAFF | TGTGCCAGCAGCACTGGTTCTCAGGCTTCTGAAGCTTTCTTT | TRBV5-4 | . | . | TRBJ1-1
CASSFDRGGTEAFF | TGTGCCAGCAGTTTTGACAGGGGAGGGACTGAAGCTTTCTTT | TRBV2 | TRBD1 | . | TRBJ1-1
CASTRDRGEKLFF | TGTGCCAGTACCAGGGACAGGGGTGAAAAACTGTTTTTT | TRBV19 | TRBD1 | . | TRBJ1-4
CASSGEGDRGRESYEQYF | TGCGCCAGCAGTGGAGAGGGGGACAGGGGGCGGGAGTCCTACGAGCAGTACTTC | TRBV10-1 | TRBD1 | . | TRBJ2-7
CASSRVSRTTMFEQFF | TGCGCCAGCAGCCGAGTATCTAGGACTACTATGTTTGAGCAGTTCTTC | TRBV4-1 | . | . | TRBJ2-1
CASSPSEIRDRLNTEAFF | TGTGCCAGCAGCCCGTCAGAGATAAGGGACAGGCTGAACACTGAAGCTTTCTTT | TRBV25-1 | TRBD1 | . | TRBJ1-1
CAWNINSPLHF | TGTGCCTGGAATATTAATTCACCCCTCCACTTT | TRBV30 | . | . | TRBJ1-6
CASSLKGAGVNTEAFF | TGTGCCAGCAGCTTAAAGGGGGCTGGGGTGAACACTGAAGCTTTCTTT | TRBV5-5 | TRBD1 | . | TRBJ1-1
CASSEGRSTETQYF | TGTGCCAGCAGTGAAGGCAGGTCAACGGAGACCCAGTACTTC | TRBV2 | . | . | TRBJ2-5
CASNMGWGEETQYF | TGTGCCAGCAACATGGGGTGGGGGGAAGAGACCCAGTACTTC | TRBV2 | . | few | TRBJ2-5
CASSYRLQETQYF | TGTGCCAGCAGTTACCGGCTACAAGAGACCCAGTACTTC | TRBV6-6 | . | . | TRBJ2-5
CASRLEEGANYGYTF | TGTGCCAGCAGGCTGGAGGAGGGGGCTAACTATGGCTACACCTTC | TRBV5-4 | . | . | TRBJ1-2
CASSYSSSGAGETQYF | TGTGCCAGCAGTTACTCGAGTTCGGGGGCGGGAGAGACCCAGTACTTC | TRBV6-5 | . | . | TRBJ2-5
CASSLGGPTDTQYF | TGTGCCAGCAGCCTCGGGGGGCCCACAGATACGCAGTATTTT | TRBV3-1/TRBV3-2 | . | . | TRBJ2-3
CASLDRVLTEAFF | TGTGCCAGTCTGGACAGGGTGCTCACTGAAGCTTTCTTT | TRBV19 | TRBD1 | . | TRBJ1-1
CASSYSGVDEQFF | TGTGCCAGCAGTTACTCAGGGGTCGACGAGCAGTTCTTC | TRBV6-5 | . | . | TRBJ2-1
CASTKIRGGTDTQYF | TGTGCCAGCACCAAAATCCGGGGGGGCACAGATACGCAGTATTTT | TRBV6-5 | TRBD2 | . | TRBJ2-3
CASSLTGDGNQPQHF | TGCGCCAGCAGCTTGACAGGGGACGGCAATCAGCCCCAGCATTTT | TRBV5-1 | TRBD1 | few | TRBJ1-5
CASSSPRDFHPDTQYF | TGTGCCAGCAGCTCACCCCGGGACTTCCACCCAGATACGCAGTATTTT | TRBV7-6 | . | . | TRBJ2-3
CASSLRQGASYEQYF | TGTGCCAGCAGTTTACGACAGGGAGCCTCCTACGAGCAGTACTTC | TRBV6-5 | TRBD1 | . | TRBJ2-7
CASSLFANTEAFF | TGTGCCAGCAGCTTATTTGCGAACACTGAAGCTTTCTTT | TRBV7-3 | . | . | TRBJ1-1
CSVLPGLHREGYTF | TGCAGCGTTCTCCCCGGGCTACACCGGGAAGGCTACACCTTC | TRBV29-1 | . | . | TRBJ1-2
CASSVGSPGELFF | TGTGCCAGCAGCGTAGGGTCTCCCGGGGAGCTGTTTTTT | TRBV9 | . | . | TRBJ2-2
CASSEVYTDTQYF | TGTGCCAGCAGTGAAGTGTACACAGATACGCAGTATTTT | TRBV6-1 | . | . | TRBJ2-3
CASSELATVKQPQHF | TGTGCCAGCAGTGAATTGGCAACAGTAAAACAGCCCCAGCATTTT | TRBV2 | . | . | TRBJ1-5
CASSFGWFGQGHEQYF | TGCGCCAGCAGCTTTGGTTGGTTTGGACAGGGCCACGAGCAGTACTTC | TRBV5-1 | TRBD1 | few | TRBJ2-7
CASSLERGQVVETQYF | TGCGCCAGCAGCTTGGAGCGGGGTCAGGTGGTGGAGACCCAGTACTTC | TRBV5-1 | TRBD2 | . | TRBJ2-5
CASSIGGSTNSPLHF | TGTGCCAGTAGTATAGGTGGGTCTACGAATTCACCCCTCCACTTT | TRBV19 | . | . | TRBJ1-6
CASGEGRVEKLFF | TGTGCCAGCGGAGAGGGCAGGGTTGAAAAACTGTTTTTT | TRBV28 | . | . | TRBJ1-4
CASSQAGSGYNEQFF | TGTGCCAGCAGCCAAGCTGGTAGCGGATACAATGAGCAGTTCTTC | TRBV4-2 | . | . | TRBJ2-1
CASSLGQPYTDTQYF | TGTGCCAGCAGCTTAGGACAGCCTTACACAGATACGCAGTATTTT | TRBV13 | . | once | TRBJ2-3
CASSIGVIETQYF | TGTGCCAGTAGTATTGGCGTAATTGAGACCCAGTACTTC | TRBV19 | . | . | TRBJ2-5
CASSAASGGDWDIQYF | TGTGCCAGCAGTGCAGCAAGCGGGGGGGACTGGGACATTCAGTACTTC | TRBV2 | TRBD2 | . | TRBJ2-4
CASSYQLGQGGETQYF | TGTGCCAGCAGTTATCAACTTGGACAGGGAGGAGAGACCCAGTACTTC | TRBV6-5 | TRBD1 | once | TRBJ2-5
CSAAPWTDTQYF | TGCAGCGCCGCACCCTGGACAGATACGCAGTATTTT | TRBV29-1 | . | . | TRBJ2-3
CASSYGGGADIQYF | TGTGCCAGCAGTTACGGCGGGGGGGCTGACATTCAGTACTTC | TRBV6-2/TRBV6-3 | TRBD2 | once | TRBJ2-4
CASSPSSGEETQYF | TGTGCCAGCTCACCCTCCTCAGGGGAGGAGACCCAGTACTTC | TRBV18 | . | . | TRBJ2-5
CANIRTGTEAFF | TGTGCCAATATTAGGACCGGCACTGAAGCTTTCTTT | TRBV5-8 | . | . | TRBJ1-1
CAWDTGGIGELFF | TGTGCCTGGGACACAGGGGGAATCGGGGAGCTGTTTTTT | TRBV30 | TRBD1 | few | TRBJ2-2
CASSSTGGAWETQYF | TGTGCCAGCAGCTCGACCGGGGGGGCGTGGGAGACCCAGTACTTC | TRBV5-4 | TRBD2 | . | TRBJ2-5
CASSVRDSLYNEQFF | TGTGCCAGCAGCGTCCGGGACTCCCTATACAATGAGCAGTTCTTC | TRBV3-1/TRBV3-2 | . | . | TRBJ2-1
CAISESRDQPQHF | TGTGCCATCAGTGAGTCGAGGGATCAGCCCCAGCATTTT | TRBV10-3 | . | . | TRBJ1-5
CASSTLDPEGNTEAFF | TGTGCCAGCTCGACGCTGGACCCCGAAGGGAACACTGAAGCTTTCTTT | TRBV18 | . | . | TRBJ1-1
CASTLAGGGYEQYF | TGTGCCAGCACTTTAGCGGGGGGGGGCTACGAGCAGTACTTC | TRBV28 | TRBD2 | . | TRBJ2-7
CASSQTGELFF | TGTGCCAGCAGTCAAACCGGGGAGCTGTTTTTT | TRBV7-2 | . | . | TRBJ2-2
CASSYSGSPPNEKLFF | TGTGCCAGCAGTTATTCCGGGAGTCCGCCTAATGAAAAACTGTTTTTT | TRBV6-5 | . | . | TRBJ1-4